This TCR beta chain was observed in a study of OX40 agonist ivuxolimab in advanced cancers. About the study: Enrollees could have had prior anti-PD-1, anti-PD-L1 or anti-CTLA-4 therapy, which 40% had received. Three patients, one with hepatocellular carcinoma and two with cutaneous melanoma, achieved partial responses.

Trimming removed 0 bases from V and 7 bases from J, with 15 bases in between. The CDR3 has 15 residues. The germline gives CDR1 SGHTA, CDR2 FQGNSA. Profiling relied on immunoSEQ multiplex PCR, and the TCRdb table lists in-frame clones only, not all of them. The table includes about 86,000 clones, roughly nine tenths detected once. This rearrangement joins TRBV7-2 to TRBJ1-2; D remains ambiguous. Sequenced material: CD4+ or CD8+ T cells sorted from blood, taken in a trial of the OX40 agonist ivuxolimab. This TCR was sampled from an adult with an advanced solid tumor such as melanoma, head and neck, liver or kidney cancer. The CDR3 here is CASSLATALQAGYTF. The CDR3 DNA is TGTGCCAGCAGCTTAGCCACAGCACTGCAGGCTGGCTACACCTTC.